This entry concerns a single TCR beta chain. Its antigen remains unidentified. Tuberculin skin test and IGRA determined adolescents' latent tuberculosis status at entry. TCRdb keeps only in-frame clones here, not all; method: immunoSEQ multiplex PCR. In the table there are about 34,000 clones, approximately 89% of which are singletons. This CDR3 contains 16 residues. The germline V gene encodes CDR1 SGHRS and CDR2 YFSETQ. V lost 3 bases to trimming and J lost 1 base; unmatched junction nucleotides: 2. The data stem from a study of T cells in tuberculosis. Study summary: IGRA-negative adolescents, IGRA-positive adolescents with latent tuberculosis and adults with active tuberculosis formed this South African cohort.

Notes on the study in general: Active tuberculosis cases were adults; controls were adolescents. Active tuberculosis patients had shorter CDR3-alpha; the beta difference was nonsignificant.

Sample: PBMCs. V is TRBV5-1 and J is TRBJ2-2, with TRBD2 matching 11 bases. The TCR was taken from a donor between 10 and 29 years old with latent tuberculosis or without tuberculosis infection. The CDR3 coding sequence is TGCGCCAGCAGCTATAGCGGGAGGGGGAACACCGGGGAGCTGTTTTTT. Translating it yields CASSYSGRGNTGELFF.